Each of the 15 T cell receptor beta chains below was sequenced from the same sample in a study of early T cells in non-severe SARS-CoV-2 infection (dated by TCRdb to the early 2020s). To prepare the library, 5' RACE was applied. Sequencing was carried out with a NextSeq 500. TCRdb ran its own pipeline on the public reads, namely fastp trimming at Q25 and MiXCR clone calling, and kept in-frame beta chains. CDR3 protein duplicates are merged, each entry listing the most common genes and DNA. The sample table records fewer than 85,000 distinct CDR3 sequences; about 11% of these occur just once. 12% of the sample is taken by the ten largest. Specimen: whole blood, collected at baseline. The receptors originated from an adult who was a healthcare worker with PCR-confirmed SARS-CoV-2 infection or an uninfected control (not recorded which).

This clonotype showed up many times. The chain employs TRBV28 and TRBJ2-5; maybe TRBD2 (5 bases). The germline V gene encodes CDR1 MDHEN and CDR2 SYDVKM. V lost 8 bases, J lost 5 bases, and 12 bases lay in between. The CDR3 contains 12 residues. This chain's CDR3 is CASGGGLETQYF. CDR3 nucleotides: TGTGCCAGCGGAGGAGGCCTGGAGACCCAGTACTTC.

This clonotype was observed a few times. CDR3 loop: CSVVGRQGGYEQYF. In DNA, the CDR3 is TGCAGCGTTGTCGGGAGGCAGGGCGGGTACGAGCAGTACTTC. The chain employs TRBV29-1 and TRBJ2-7; TRBD2 aligns across 7 bases. Germline V lookup: CDR1 SQVTM, CDR2 ANQGSEA. With 4 bases clipped from V and 4 bases from J, the junction kept 10 bases outside the gene matches. There are 14 residues in the CDR3.

This chain uses TRBV11-2 with TRBJ2-2, with D unresolved. The germline V and J ends were trimmed by 3 bases and 6 bases, with 5 bases remaining between them. This CDR3 comprises 12 residues. CDR1 SGHAT and CDR2 FQNNGV come from the germline V gene. The CDR3 protein is CASSFQAGELFF. The CDR3 DNA sequence: TGTGCCAGCAGCTTTCAAGCCGGGGAGCTGTTTTTT.

This clonotype was seen a handful of times. This chain connects TRBV19 to TRBJ2-2; no reliable D call. The CDR3 spans 13 residues. The V end was cut by 8 bases, the J end by 0 bases, with 7 bases between. Germline V lookup: CDR1 LNHDA, CDR2 SQIVND (reference sequence). DNA of the CDR3: TGTGCCAGTTGGGTAACGAACACCGGGGAGCTGTTTTTT. Protein: CASWVTNTGELFF. Full variable domain (outside the CDR3, taken from reference TRBV19 and TRBJ2-2): DGGITQSPKYLFRKEGQNVTLSCEQNLNHDAMYWYRQDPGQGLRLIYYSQIVNDFQKGDIAEGYSVSREKKESFPLTVTSAQKNPTAFYLCASWVTNTGELFFGEGSRLTVL.

The chain carries TRBV30 and TRBJ1-1; TRBD1 agrees at 10 bases. Germline-derived CDR1 and CDR2 are GTSNPN and SVGIG (reference sequence). The CDR3 is 14 residues long. Germline trimming cut 3 bases from V and 3 bases from J; bases unmatched to any gene: 4. Written as DNA, the CDR3 is TGTGCCTGGAGACGGGACAGGGGTTACACTGAAGCTTTCTTT. It yields the protein CAWRRDRGYTEAFF.

The chain combines TRBV7-9 with TRBJ2-3; 7 positions match TRBD1. Germline trimming cut 5 bases from V and 6 bases from J; bases unmatched to any gene: 17. Germline V gives CDR1 SEHNR, CDR2 FQNEAQ (reference sequence). The CDR3 contains 17 residues. CDR3 residues: CASSHSQGPGYRDTQYF. The CDR3 DNA is TGTGCCAGCAGCCATTCACAGGGGCCCGGGTATCGGGATACGCAGTATTTT.

This clonotype was detected ten times or more. V and J are TRBV20-1 and TRBJ2-1, with 10 bases lining up with TRBD1. Germline CDR1 is DFQATT and CDR2 is SNEGSKA (reference sequence). J lost 6 bases, V lost 3 bases, and 8 bases had no gene match. The CDR3 covers 15 residues. The CDR3 DNA is TGCAGTGCTAGGGACAGGGGGATTACCCGCAATGAGCAGTTCTTC. As protein: CSARDRGITRNEQFF.

J is TRBJ2-5 and V is TRBV9; the D gene is possibly TRBD2 (5 bases). Germline V gene lookup returns CDR1 SGDLS and CDR2 YYNGEE. With 3 bases removed from V and 2 bases from J, the gap between germline ends came to 14 bases. The CDR3 is 15 residues long. CDR3 residues: CASSGGGEGQETQYF. The CDR3 coding sequence is TGTGCCAGCAGCGGAGGCGGCGAGGGACAAGAGACCCAGTACTTC.

This chain links TRBV20-1 with TRBJ1-3; tentative D call: TRBD1 (6 bases). The V gene's germline CDR1 is DFQATT and CDR2 SNEGSKA (reference sequence). The V end lost 3 bases, the J end lost 4 bases, and 13 bases lay between the germline ends. The CDR3 consists of 14 residues. Here the CDR3 reads CSASDYDRGNTIYF. DNA of the CDR3: TGCAGTGCTAGTGACTACGACAGGGGAAACACCATATATTTT.

The genes are TRBV5-1 and TRBJ1-2, with 7 bases fitting TRBD1. V dropped 4 bases and J dropped 4; count of bases not matched to a gene: 7. Germline CDR1 is SGHRS and CDR2 is YFSETQ. The CDR3 extends over 14 amino acids. CDR3 region: CASSPGTAGYGYTF. As DNA, the CDR3 is TGCGCCAGCAGCCCGGGGACAGCGGGCTATGGCTACACCTTC.

This clonotype was picked up a small number of times. The chain employs TRBV4-2 and TRBJ2-1; D is perhaps TRBD2 (6 bases). The V and J ends lost 0 bases and 0 bases respectively, with 12 bases between them. This CDR3 region has 17 residues. Germline CDR1 LGHNA, CDR2 YNFKEQ. CDR3 in DNA: TGTGCCAGCAGCCAAGATTTCGGGGGTATCTCCTACAATGAGCAGTTCTTC. It codes for CASSQDFGGISYNEQFF.

This clonotype was seen a handful of times. The genes are TRBV20-1 and TRBJ2-7, with D tentatively TRBD2 (6 bases). Germline values: CDR1 DFQATT, CDR2 SNEGSKA (reference sequence). The CDR3 extends over 12 amino acids. V gave up 6 bases and J gave up 4 bases, with 13 bases separating them. This chain's CDR3 is CSATTGSYEQYF. CDR3 bases: TGCAGTGCAACCACCGGGAGTTACGAGCAGTACTTC.

V usage is TRBV28 and J usage is TRBJ1-6, with D perhaps matching TRBD1 (5 bases). Germline V gene sequence: CDR1 MDHEN, CDR2 SYDVKM. The CDR3 length is 13 residues. The V end was cut by 5 bases, the J end by 7 bases, with 9 bases between. The CDR3 DNA reads TGTGCCAGCAGTCTACGGGACAATTCACCCCTCCACTTT. Translating it yields CASSLRDNSPLHF.

In its sample, this clonotype was seen many times. V usage is TRBV7-2 and J usage is TRBJ2-7; no firm D call. CDR1 is SGHTA, CDR2 FQGNSA, per germline. The CDR3 extends over 21 amino acids. V was pared by 5 bases and J by 0 bases, with 32 bases between. The CDR3 nucleotides are TGTGCCAGCAGCCGACCATATGGGGATACTACAGTTCCCTCTATCTCCTACGAGCAGTACTTC. Translated, it gives CASSRPYGDTTVPSISYEQYF.

This clonotype was recorded many times. This chain connects TRBV18 to TRBJ2-1; D is ambiguous. The CDR3 has 13 amino acids. Between the trimmed V and J ends, which lost 2 bases and 6 bases, there was a span of 8 bases. CDR1 and CDR2 from the germline V gene are KGHSH and LQKENI. The CDR3 DNA is TGTGCCAGCTCACCAGTCACGAGCAATGAGCAGTTCTTC. Translation gives CASSPVTSNEQFF.